What follows describes a single T cell receptor beta chain. These data are taken from a study of blood T cells in healthy people across ages. The CDR3 runs to 13 residues. V was pared by 10 bases and J by 5 bases, with 12 bases between. Germline values: CDR1 MNHEY, CDR2 SMNVEV (reference sequence). A J-beta primer mix and a sample-barcoded 5' primer were used in a second PCR of about 7 to 12 cycles. MiXCR, applied by TCRdb to the 5' RACE reads, yields one record per CDR3 protein. The data show more than 450,000 distinct CDR3 sequences, around a quarter seen once. The same sample was also used in a study of T cells of mothers and their children.

The chain carries TRBV27 and TRBJ1-6, with D unresolved. The sequencing input was blood. This TCR came from a boy aged 2 to 10 in good health. CDR3 in amino acids: CATGRRHNSPLHF. The CDR3, as DNA: TGTGCCACCGGACGGAGGCATAATTCACCCCTCCACTTT.